Shown below are 10 T cell receptor beta chains from a single sample sequenced in a study of T cell responses to AZD1222 COVID-19 vaccine. Using immunoSEQ multiplex PCR, the repertoire was profiled, and TCRdb retains in-frame clones only, with some absent. This sample yields tens of thousands of clones, of which approximately 91% are seen a single time; 22% belongs to the top ten. The material was peripheral blood, obtained on day 0 of AZD1222 vaccination. The receptors stem from an adult in good health.

This clone was seen a single time. V usage is TRBV2 and J usage is TRBJ2-6; 7 bases are a match to TRBD1. CDR1 and CDR2 (germline): SNHLY, FYNNEI. Trimming at V came to 4 bases and at J to 0 bases, leaving 6 bases not matched to a gene. CDR3 length equals 17 residues. The CDR3 is CASSVGQSSSGANVLTF. The CDR3 DNA follows: TGTGCCAGCAGTGTGGGACAGTCGTCCTCTGGGGCCAACGTCCTGACTTTC.

There are a few counts of this clone. V is TRBV10-3 and J is TRBJ1-2; D may be TRBD1 (5 bases). The CDR3 length is 14 residues. With 3 bases removed from V and 7 bases from J, the gap between germline ends came to 15 bases. Germline CDR1 reads ENHRY; CDR2 reads SYGVKD. CDR3 protein: CAISDGGANRGYTF. The CDR3 region has the DNA TGTGCCATCAGTGACGGCGGGGCGAATCGTGGCTACACCTTC.

This chain joins TRBV19 and TRBJ1-1; TRBD1 might be the D (5 bases). V was shortened by 8 bases and J by 3 bases, with 16 bases between the two germline ends. Germline V gene data show CDR1 as LNHDA and CDR2 as SQIVND (reference sequence). CDR3 length equals 14 residues. CDR3 sequence: CASAPRGGDTEAFF. CDR3 nucleotides: TGTGCCAGTGCCCCTCGGGGAGGGGACACTGAAGCTTTCTTT.

DNA of the CDR3: TGTGCCAGCAGCTTAGATCCCAACTATAATTCACCCCTCCACTTT. Its translation: CASSLDPNYNSPLHF. The J gene is TRBJ1-6, the V gene TRBV7-3; D ambiguous. The ends were cut back, 2 bases at V and 3 bases at J, with 8 bases in the middle. The CDR3 runs to 15 residues. Germline loops: CDR1 SGHTA, CDR2 FQGTGA.

The chain couples TRBV11-2 to TRBJ1-1; TRBD1 is a possible D gene (5 bases). Between the trimmed V and J ends, which lost 6 bases and 4 bases, there was a span of 18 bases. This CDR3 spans 15 amino acids. CDR1 and CDR2 (germline): SGHAT, FQNNGV. The CDR3 DNA reads TGTGCCAGCAGGCCCGTCCAGGGCAGGCGCACTGAAGCTTTCTTT. Translation: CASRPVQGRRTEAFF.

The chain recombines TRBV19 with TRBJ2-1; D tentatively reads TRBD1 or TRBD2 (6 bases each). Trimming shortened V by 6 bases and J by 7 bases, and 19 bases separated the two germline ends. This CDR3 comprises 15 residues. Per the germline V gene, CDR1 is LNHDA and CDR2 is SQIVND (reference sequence). The CDR3 coding sequence is TGTGCCAGTAGCCGGAGGGGGGCCGACGGAAATGAGCAGTTCTTC. Amino acids: CASSRRGADGNEQFF.

J is TRBJ2-7 and V is TRBV11-2; D perhaps matches TRBD2 (6 bases). Germline V gene sequence: CDR1 SGHAT, CDR2 FQNNGV. The CDR3 is 16 residues long. V was pared by 2 bases and J by 0 bases, with 14 bases between. The CDR3 loop reads CASSLLGLLSSYEQYF. CDR3 sequence (DNA): TGTGCCAGCAGCTTACTGGGACTCCTTAGCTCCTACGAGCAGTACTTC.

V is TRBV18 and J is TRBJ1-5; 8 nucleotides line up with TRBD1. V lost 5 bases, J lost 3 bases, and 3 bases stayed unmatched. This CDR3 contains 14 residues. CDR1 KGHSH and CDR2 LQKENI come from the germline V gene. CDR3 nucleotides: TGTGCCAGCTCAAAGACAGGGGACAATCAGCCCCAGCATTTT. Translation gives CASSKTGDNQPQHF.

The chain combines TRBV6-5 with TRBJ2-5; 7 bases line up with TRBD1. The CDR3 has 13 amino acids. Trimming cost V 5 bases and J 3 bases; bases outside gene matches: 3. Germline V CDR1 and CDR2: MNHEY, SVGAGI. Here the CDR3 reads CASSRDRKETQYF. The DNA for the CDR3 is TGTGCCAGCAGTAGGGACAGAAAAGAGACCCAGTACTTC.

The gene calls are TRBV29-1 and TRBJ1-3, with a weak D call TRBD1 (5 bases). This CDR3 has 14 residues. Looked up from germline, CDR1 is SQVTM and CDR2 is ANQGSEA. Trimming removed 8 bases at V and 2 bases at J, with 16 bases between. CDR3: CSISRGLAGNTIYF. CDR3 bases: TGCAGCATCAGCCGGGGCTTAGCTGGAAACACCATATATTTT. The full variable domain, in which reference TRBV29-1 and TRBJ1-3 provide the parts outside the CDR3, is SAVISQKPSRDICQRGTSLTIQCQVDSQVTMMFWYRQQPGQSLTLIATANQGSEATYESGFVIDKFPISRPNLTFSTLTVSNMSPEDSSIYLCSISRGLAGNTIYFGEGSWLTVV.